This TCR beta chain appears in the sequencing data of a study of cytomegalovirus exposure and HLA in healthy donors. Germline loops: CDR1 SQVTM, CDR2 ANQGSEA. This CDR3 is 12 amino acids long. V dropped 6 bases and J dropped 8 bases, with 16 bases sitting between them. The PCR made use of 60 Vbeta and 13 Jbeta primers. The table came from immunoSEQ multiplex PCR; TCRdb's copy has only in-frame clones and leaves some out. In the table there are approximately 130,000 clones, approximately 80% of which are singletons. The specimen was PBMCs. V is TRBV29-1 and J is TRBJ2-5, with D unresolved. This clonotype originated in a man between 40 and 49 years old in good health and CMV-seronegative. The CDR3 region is CSVSVSELTQYF. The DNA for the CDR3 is TGCAGCGTCTCTGTCAGCGAGCTTACCCAGTACTTC.